What follows are 5 T cell receptor beta chains derived from one specimen sequenced in a study of blood T cell repertoires in COVID-19. Measured with immunoSEQ multiplex PCR; TCRdb has only the in-frame clones, and not every one. The sample has around 190,000 clones, about 85% seen once. Sequences were obtained from peripheral blood. The receptors come from a woman older than 75 with acute or convalescent COVID-19.

The chain couples TRBV10-2 to TRBJ1-6; tentative D call: TRBD1 (5 bases). In germline, CDR1 is WSHSY, CDR2 SAAADI. CDR3 length equals 12 residues. V was pared by 0 bases and J by 13 bases, with 7 bases between. CDR3 sequence: CASSESKGPLHF. The DNA of the CDR3 is TGCGCCAGCAGTGAGTCTAAGGGGCCCCTCCACTTT.

This chain links TRBV27 with TRBJ2-4, with TRBD1 identical over 12 bases. With 4 bases clipped from V and 7 bases from J, the junction kept 11 bases outside the gene matches. Germline V gene lookup returns CDR1 MNHEY and CDR2 SMNVEV (reference sequence). This CDR3 has 17 amino acids. DNA for the CDR3: TGTGCCAGCAGTTCCGGCCCGGGACAGGGGGCACGGAACATTCAGTACTTC. It codes for CASSSGPGQGARNIQYF.

The chain employs TRBV9 and TRBJ2-4; 14 positions match TRBD2. Trimming cost V 4 bases and J 14 bases; bases outside gene matches: 20. The CDR3 consists of 18 residues. Germline V lookup: CDR1 SGDLS, CDR2 YYNGEE. CDR3 amino acids: CASSISGTSGSRGLDKYF. DNA of the CDR3: TGTGCCAGCAGCATTTCCGGGACTAGCGGGAGCCGGGGTCTAGATAAGTACTTC.

The CDR3 DNA is TGTGCCAGCGCGACCGTGACAGGCCTTGTGACTGAAGCTTTCTTT. Amino acids: CASATVTGLVTEAFF. The rearrangement uses TRBV19 and TRBJ1-1, with a possible D match to TRBD1 (6 bases). The CDR3 consists of 15 residues. Trimming cost V 9 bases and J 5 bases, with 22 bases left between them. The germline CDR1 and CDR2 sequences are LNHDA and SQIVND (reference sequence).

The V call is TRBV7-2, the J call TRBJ2-2, with 12 bases matching TRBD2. The CDR3 has 18 amino acids. After removal of 2 bases from V and 7 bases from J, the junction contained 11 bases not matched to a gene. The V gene's germline CDR1 is SGHTA and CDR2 FQGNSA. The CDR3 DNA reads TGTGCCAGCAGCTTATATACTGGGGGGACTAGCGGGCACGGGGAGCTGTTTTTT. As protein: CASSLYTGGTSGHGELFF.